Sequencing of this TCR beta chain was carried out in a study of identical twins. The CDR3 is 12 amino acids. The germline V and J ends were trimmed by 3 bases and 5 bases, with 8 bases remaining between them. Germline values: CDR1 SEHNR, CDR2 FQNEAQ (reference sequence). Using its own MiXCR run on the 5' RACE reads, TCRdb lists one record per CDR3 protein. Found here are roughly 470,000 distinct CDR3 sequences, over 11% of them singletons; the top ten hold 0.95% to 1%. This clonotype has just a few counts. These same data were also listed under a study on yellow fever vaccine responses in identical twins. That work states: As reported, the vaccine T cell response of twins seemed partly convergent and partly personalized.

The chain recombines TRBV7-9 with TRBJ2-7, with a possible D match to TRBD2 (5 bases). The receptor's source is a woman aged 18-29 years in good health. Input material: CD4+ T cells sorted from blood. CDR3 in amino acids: CASSLSGDEQYF. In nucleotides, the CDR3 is TGTGCCAGCAGCTTGTCCGGGGACGAGCAGTACTTC.